The 15 T cell receptor beta chains listed next were all sequenced from one sample in a study of cytomegalovirus exposure and HLA in healthy donors. The PCR used 60 Vbeta and 13 Jbeta primers. Assay used: immunoSEQ multiplex PCR; TCRdb lists only in-frame clones, some missing. The table has about 110,000 clones, less than 80% seen once; the top ten hold 2.5% to 3.5%. The sample consisted of PBMCs. Every receptor here comes from a woman between 40 and 55 years old in good health and CMV-seronegative.

V is TRBV5-4 and J is TRBJ2-5, with D perhaps TRBD1 (5 bases). Per germline, CDR1 SGHNT and CDR2 YYREEE (reference sequence). The CDR3 has 14 residues. The V end was cut by 4 bases, the J end by 4 bases, with 14 bases between. The CDR3 nucleotides read TGTGCCAGCAGCCCCTCCAGGGCTCGAGAGACCCAGTACTTC. Amino acids: CASSPSRARETQYF.

The chain employs TRBV12-2 and TRBJ1-5; TRBD1 is the table's D call, not checked against the DNA. TRBV12-2 is given as a pseudogene. The CDR3 spans 18 residues. The CDR3 DNA reads as TGTGCAAGTCGCCCAAGAGGGGGGGACAGGGGGCCCAATCAGCCCCAGCATTTT. It translates to CASRPRGGDRGPNQPQHF.

The chain recombines TRBV30 with TRBJ1-3, with unresolved D. This CDR3 has 12 amino acids. V dropped 2 bases and J dropped 2 bases, with 4 bases sitting between them. Germline CDR1 and CDR2: GTSNPN and SVGIG (reference sequence). Written as DNA, the CDR3 is TGTGCCTGGAGTCCAACTGGAAACACCATATATTTT. Translation: CAWSPTGNTIYF.

The V and J genes are TRBV18 and TRBJ1-1; D may be TRBD1 (5 bases). CDR1 KGHSH and CDR2 LQKENI come from the germline V gene. This CDR3 is 17 amino acids long. V shed 2 bases and J shed 5 bases, with 21 bases lying between them. As DNA, the CDR3 is TGTGCCAGCTCACCAAGGTCAAGTGGCTTCAGGGCGACTGAAGCTTTCTTT. Protein sequence: CASSPRSSGFRATEAFF.

This sequence joins TRBV5-1 and TRBJ1-1, with 10 bases lining up with TRBD1. With V trimmed by 4 bases and J by 8 bases, 2 bases remained unmatched. The CDR3 has 12 amino acids. Germline CDR1 SGHRS, CDR2 YFSETQ. The CDR3 here is CASSQDRGEAFF. For the CDR3, the DNA is TGCGCCAGCAGCCAGGACAGGGGGGAAGCTTTCTTT.

The chain combines TRBV27 with TRBJ1-1; 9 bases align to TRBD1. The V segment lost 0 bases and the J segment 5 bases; nucleotides outside the gene matches: 7. The germline V gene has CDR1 MNHEY and CDR2 SMNVEV (reference sequence). CDR3 size: 16 residues. In DNA form, the CDR3 reads TGTGCCAGCAGTTTATCGACAGGGGGGGGTTATACTGAAGCTTTCTTT. Its translation is CASSLSTGGGYTEAFF.

This chain connects TRBV5-1 to TRBJ2-1; 11 nucleotides line up with TRBD2. Germline CDR1 and CDR2: SGHRS and YFSETQ. This CDR3 region has 17 residues. After removal of 0 bases from V and 3 bases from J, the junction contained 5 bases not matched to a gene. CDR3 sequence (DNA): TGCGCCAGCAGCTTGGGGGGACTAGCGGTATACTACAATGAGCAGTTCTTC. Translation gives CASSLGGLAVYYNEQFF.

Concerning this clone itself: Mismatch with germline at one junction end may stem from a read error. The chain uses TRBV19 and TRBJ1-1; D call uncertain. The CDR3 is 13 residues long. CDR1 and CDR2 (germline): LNHDA, SQIVND (reference sequence). CDR3 in DNA: TGTGTCAGTAGCCTACAGAGGAACACTGAAGCTTTCTTT. The encoded protein is CVSSLQRNTEAFF. Using reference TRBV19 and TRBJ1-1 for the parts outside the CDR3, the full variable domain is DGGITQSPKYLFRKEGQNVTLSCEQNLNHDAMYWYRQDPGQGLRLIYYSQIVNDFQKGDIAEGYSVSREKKESFPLTVTSAQKNPTAFYLCVSSLQRNTEAFFGQGTRLTVV.

This clone was observed a few times. The chain carries TRBV10-1 and TRBJ2-3, with 8 bases matching TRBD2. The ends lost 8 bases at V and 5 bases at J; junction bases unmatched: 12. There are 15 residues in the CDR3. The germline CDR1 and CDR2 sequences are WNHNN and SYGVQD (reference sequence). This CDR3 reads CASSKGQRGLDTQYF. The CDR3 DNA reads TGCGCCAGCTCCAAAGGGCAGCGGGGGTTAGATACGCAGTATTTT.

This chain joins TRBV5-4 and TRBJ2-6; 7 bases map to TRBD1. This CDR3 is built from 17 residues. After removal of 6 bases from V and 1 base from J, the junction contained 10 bases not matched to a gene. Per germline, CDR1 SGHNT and CDR2 YYREEE (reference sequence). CDR3 bases: TGTGCCAGCACCCGAAACAGGGGAGAATCTGGGGCCAACGTCCTGACTTTC. Its protein is CASTRNRGESGANVLTF.

V gene TRBV28 combines with J gene TRBJ2-7; 7 bases align to TRBD1. CDR3 length: 14 residues. V trimming: 5 bases; J trimming: 2 bases; junction bases outside the gene matches: 6. CDR1 and CDR2 from the germline V gene are MDHEN and SYDVKM. CDR3: CASSGTDSPYEQYF. The CDR3 DNA reads TGTGCCAGCAGTGGGACAGACTCACCCTACGAGCAGTACTTC.

This clone was seen just once. The chain carries TRBV21-1 and TRBJ2-5; TRBD1 is the table's D call, not checked against the DNA. TRBV21-1 is annotated as a pseudogene. This CDR3 is 19 amino acids long. CDR3 DNA: TGTGCCAGCAGCAACCAGGGGGACAGCCTAATCCTTTTCCAAGAGACCCAGTACTTC. Encoded protein: CASSNQGDSLILFQETQYF.

The chain has TRBV28 and TRBJ1-6; D is possibly TRBD1 (5 bases). V dropped 8 bases and J dropped 2 bases, with 13 bases sitting between them. Germline loops: CDR1 MDHEN, CDR2 SYDVKM. This CDR3 has 15 amino acids. The CDR3 sequence is CASWGGRTYNSPLHF. Here the CDR3 DNA reads TGTGCCAGCTGGGGGGGGAGGACCTATAATTCACCCCTCCACTTT.

The V gene is TRBV25-1, the J gene TRBJ2-1; perhaps TRBD2 as D (5 bases). Trimming pared 5 bases from V and 0 bases from J, leaving 17 bases between. The V gene's germline CDR1 is MGHDK and CDR2 SYGVNS. The CDR3 totals 17 residues. The CDR3 sequence is CASSPLSGRSSYNEQFF. CDR3 DNA: TGTGCCAGCAGTCCCCTAAGCGGAAGGAGCTCCTACAATGAGCAGTTCTTC.

This clone was recorded only once. The V call is TRBV11-2, the J call TRBJ2-3; TRBD2 matches at 8 bases. Trimming at V came to 2 bases and at J to 2 bases, leaving 3 bases not matched to a gene. The germline CDR1 and CDR2 sequences are SGHAT and FQNNGV. This CDR3 region has 15 residues. In nucleotides, the CDR3 is TGTGCCAGCAGCTTACGGGGGGGCGACACAGATACGCAGTATTTT. Translation: CASSLRGGDTDTQYF.